What follows is one TCR beta chain and its context. What it recognizes is unknown. The data belong to a study of shared clonotypes between healthy human individuals. Looking at the study overall: CD4 naive and memory got three plates each, CD8 naive two, CD8 memory one. Regarding the study as a whole: Despite large depth, rarefaction showed incomplete sorted-subset sequencing. Clonotype sharing across several donors was observed for around 5% of naive CD4 clonotypes.

J lost 6 bases, V lost 3 bases, and 20 bases had no gene match. Per the germline V gene, CDR1 is LNHNV and CDR2 is YYDKDF (reference sequence). This CDR3 contains 19 residues. The deep-level immunoSEQ assay was used. The table came from immunoSEQ multiplex PCR; TCRdb's copy has only in-frame clones and leaves some out. The table has fewer than 1 million clones, about 96% seen once. The naive CD8 population came from CD45RO-negative cells selected for CCR7, without terminally differentiated effector memory CD45RA+ cells. Sequenced material: naive CD8+ T cells sorted from blood. The chain carries TRBV15 and TRBJ2-1; TRBD1 matches 7 bases. The clonotype comes from a man aged 30-40 years in good health. The CDR3 protein is CATSSPTSGTADRGNEQFF. The CDR3 nucleotides are TGTGCCACCAGCAGTCCGACCTCGGGGACAGCGGACCGGGGCAATGAGCAGTTCTTC.